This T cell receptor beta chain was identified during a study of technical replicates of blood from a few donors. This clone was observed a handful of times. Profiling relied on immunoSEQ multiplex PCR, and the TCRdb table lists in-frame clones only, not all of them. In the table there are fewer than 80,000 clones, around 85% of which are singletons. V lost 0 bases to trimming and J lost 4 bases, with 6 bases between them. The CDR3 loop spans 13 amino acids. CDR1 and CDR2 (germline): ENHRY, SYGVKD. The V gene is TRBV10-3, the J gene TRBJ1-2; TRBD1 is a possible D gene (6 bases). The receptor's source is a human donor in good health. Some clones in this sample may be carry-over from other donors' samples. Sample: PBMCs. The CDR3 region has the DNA TGTGCCATCAGTGAGTCCAGGGGCTATGGCTACACCTTC. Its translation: CAISESRGYGYTF.